By frequency, the clone carrying this T cell receptor (beta chain) registers large (0.1 to 1%). The CDR3 is 14 amino acids. Germline V CDR1 and CDR2: MNHEY, SMNVEV (reference sequence). TCRdb reanalyzed the 10x single-cell sequencing reads, giving one entry per CDR3 protein sequence and no DNA. This sample's table reports around 780 distinct CDR3 sequences. These data belong to a study of CD8 T cells in cerebrospinal fluid in Alzheimer's disease. This TCR came from a human donor with Parkinson's disease. The chain is built from TRBV27 and TRBJ1-2; the TCRdb D gene call, TRBD1, has no DNA to confirm it. The sequencing sample was made of cerebrospinal fluid. The CDR3 here is CASSFSDRVAGYTF.